A selection of T cell receptor beta chains follows, all from one sample in a study of blood T cell repertoires in COVID-19. Measured with immunoSEQ multiplex PCR; TCRdb has only the in-frame clones, and not every one. The data hold more than 95,000 clones, with around 88% observed a single time. Input material: peripheral blood. The source of these receptors is a human donor in a cohort sampled during active COVID-19. CDR3s include the opening cysteine and the closing phenylalanine or tryptophan. D genes are given only for firm matches. Clone size, where shown, is once, few, many, or a class for clones that have expanded.

TRBD2 TRBJ2-7 TRBV3-1/TRBV3-2 16 . TGTGCCAGCAGCCTGGGACTAGCGGGGGTGGGGTACGAGCAGTACTTC CASSLGLAGVGYEQYF
. TRBJ1-1 TRBV6-1 16 . TGTGCCAGCAGTGAAGCGTGGGGGCGGATTAACACTGAAGCTTTCTTT CASSEAWGRINTEAFF
. TRBJ2-1 TRBV5-1 14 . TGCGCCAGCAGCTTGTCCACTGCGTACAATGAGCAGTTCTTC CASSLSTAYNEQFF
TRBD1 TRBJ2-7 TRBV7-2 14 . TGTGCCAGCAGCTCCGGGACAGGTCGCTACGAGCAGTACTTC CASSSGTGRYEQYF
. TRBJ1-5 TRBV28 16 few TGTGCCAGCAGTTTCACCGGACACTATAGCAATCAGCCCCAGCATTTT CASSFTGHYSNQPQHF
. TRBJ1-4 TRBV5-1 13 . TGCGCCAGCAGCAGAGGGTCTAATGAAAAACTGTTTTTT CASSRGSNEKLFF
TRBD1 TRBJ1-2 TRBV5-1 14 few TGCGCCAGCAGCACCTGGGACAGTCCCTATGGCTACACCTTC CASSTWDSPYGYTF
. TRBJ2-3 TRBV6-4 15 . TGTGCCAGCAGTGACTCGAGCGAGGGGGGGGATACGCAGTATTTT CASSDSSEGGDTQYF
. TRBJ1-5 TRBV28 14 . TGTGCCAGCAGGGGCCAGACAGGAAATCAGCCCCAGCATTTT CASRGQTGNQPQHF
. TRBJ1-1 TRBV11-3 13 . TGTGCCAGCAGCTGGGACAAGAACACTGAAGCTTTCTTT CASSWDKNTEAFF
TRBD1 TRBJ1-4 TRBV28 14 . TGTGCCAGCAGCCTGGACAGGGCTAATGAAAAACTGTTTTTT CASSLDRANEKLFF
. TRBJ2-2 TRBV5-1 16 . TGCGCCAGCAGCTTGTCGGGTTTAAGGATCCCCGGGGAGCTGTTTTTT CASSLSGLRIPGELFF
TRBD2 TRBJ2-5 TRBV24-1 16 once TGTGCCACCAGTGGCGGGGTAGCGGGGGGCCAAGAGACCCAGTACTTC CATSGGVAGGQETQYF
. TRBJ1-1 TRBV18 13 once TGTGCCAGCTCACAGGGACACCCCACTGAAGCTTTCTTT CASSQGHPTEAFF
TRBD1 TRBJ1-4 TRBV30 13 . TGTGCCTGGAGTTCGACAGGGGAAGAAAAACTGTTTTTT CAWSSTGEEKLFF
TRBD2 TRBJ2-7 TRBV6-7 18 once TGTGCCAGCAGTTCGCCGGGACTAGCGGGAGGGAGCCCCCACGAGCAGTACTTC CASSSPGLAGGSPHEQYF
. TRBJ1-2 TRBV25-1 13 . TGTGCCAGCAGAGATCCAGACAGGCTTGGCTACACCTTC CASRDPDRLGYTF
. TRBJ1-1 TRBV10-3 11 few TGTGCCATCGCGGGAAACACTGAAGCTTTCTTT CAIAGNTEAFF
. TRBJ2-7 TRBV11-2 15 . TGTGCCAGCAGCTTAAATACAGATGTCCAGTACGAGCAGTACTTC CASSLNTDVQYEQYF
. TRBJ1-1 TRBV2 12 . TGTGCCAGCAGTCTGGGGGGATCTGAAGCTTTCTTT CASSLGGSEAFF
. TRBJ1-3 TRBV5-4 14 . TGTGCCAGCAGCTCGACAGAATCAAGAAACACCATATATTTT CASSSTESRNTIYF
. TRBJ2-5 TRBV28 16 . TGTGCCAGCAGTTTACCGCAGGACAGATTAACGGAGACCCAGTACTTC CASSLPQDRLTETQYF
. TRBJ1-1 TRBV18 15 . TGTGCCAGCTCACCAGAGGGAGGTATGAACACTGAAGCTTTCTTT CASSPEGGMNTEAFF
. TRBJ1-1 TRBV6-5 14 . TGTGCCAGCACCTCCGGGGTTATCAGCACTGAAGCTTTCTTT CASTSGVISTEAFF
TRBD1 TRBJ2-1 TRBV5-1 15 . TGCGCCAGCAGCCCAGGGACAGGGACTATCAATGAGCAGTTCTTC CASSPGTGTINEQFF
. TRBJ1-3 TRBV27 15 . TGTGCCAGCAGTTCCCATGGGGTGCGGAGGAACACCATATATTTT CASSSHGVRRNTIYF
TRBD2 TRBJ2-2 TRBV4-3 17 . TGCGCCAGCAGCCAAGGCGCCGGGAGGGCGAACACCGGGGAGCTGTTTTTT CASSQGAGRANTGELFF
. TRBJ1-2 TRBV15 15 . TGTGCCACCAGGGGCAGGGTGGGAAGTCTCTATGGCTACACCTTC CATRGRVGSLYGYTF
. TRBJ2-7 TRBV30 13 once TGTGCCCTAAGTAGGGGACAAACGCACGAGCAGTACTTC CALSRGQTHEQYF
. TRBJ2-7 TRBV5-1 13 . TGCGCCAGCAGCTTGTGGAGGGAAATCGAGCAGTACTTC CASSLWREIEQYF
TRBD1 TRBJ1-4 TRBV7-9 14 . TGTGCCAGCAGCAGCGGGACAGGGCCTGAAAAACTGTTTTTT CASSSGTGPEKLFF
TRBD1 TRBJ2-2 TRBV4-2 16 . TGTGCCAGCAGCCGACACGGGACAGAGAACACCGGGGAGCTGTTTTTT CASSRHGTENTGELFF
. TRBJ2-2 TRBV11-2 15 . TGTGCCAGCAGCTTATGGCTAGCCTCCACCGGGGAGCTGTTTTTT CASSLWLASTGELFF
TRBD1 TRBJ2-6 TRBV24-1 15 . TGTGCCACCAGGGCAGGGGGCTCTGGGGCCAACGTCCTGACTTTC CATRAGGSGANVLTF
TRBD1 TRBJ2-2 TRBV28 15 . TGTGCCAGCAGTACCGGGACAGGGCGGACCGGGGAGCTGTTTTTT CASSTGTGRTGELFF
TRBD2 TRBJ2-1 TRBV7-2 16 . TGTGCCAGCAGCTTAGTTGGAACTAGCGGCAACAATGAGCAGTTCTTC CASSLVGTSGNNEQFF
. TRBJ1-1 TRBV10-2 13 . TGCGCCAGCGCCCTCGGGGAGAACACTGAAGCTTTCTTT CASALGENTEAFF
TRBD1 TRBJ1-5 TRBV5-1 16 . TGCGCCAGCATCTTGGGGACAGTTTATAGCAATCAGCCCCAGCATTTT CASILGTVYSNQPQHF
. TRBJ2-4 TRBV7-2 17 . TGTGCCAGCAGCGCCTCCAGACAATCCCCAGCCAAAAACATTCAGTACTTC CASSASRQSPAKNIQYF
TRBD1 TRBJ1-4 TRBV5-4 14 many TGTGCCAGCAGCTCACGACAGGGAGATGAAAAACTGTTTTTT CASSSRQGDEKLFF
TRBD1 TRBJ1-2 TRBV5-1 14 once TGCGCCAGCAGCTTGATCGGACAGGGCTATGGCTACACCTTC CASSLIGQGYGYTF
. TRBJ2-7 TRBV4-1 15 once TGCGCCAGCACCCCTAGCGCCAGAGAGACTTACGAGCAGTACTTC CASTPSARETYEQYF
. TRBJ2-5 TRBV28 16 . TGTGCCAGCAGATGGAAGCAGGGGTGGGAGCAAGAGACCCAGTACTTC CASRWKQGWEQETQYF
TRBD1 TRBJ2-5 TRBV3-1/TRBV3-2 15 . TGTGCCAGCAGCCAGGGGGGACAGGGTGGTGGGACCCAGTACTTC CASSQGGQGGGTQYF
TRBD1 TRBJ2-2 TRBV19 16 . TGTGCCAGTAGTATAGGGGACAGATACAGCACCGGGGAGCTGTTTTTT CASSIGDRYSTGELFF
TRBD1 TRBJ2-7 TRBV9 15 . TGTGCCAGCAGCGTAGCCGGGACAGCCTCCTACGAGCAGTACTTC CASSVAGTASYEQYF
. TRBJ2-3 TRBV24-1 16 . TGTGCCACCAGTCCCGCGGACTTTGGGGGCACAGATACGCAGTATTTT CATSPADFGGTDTQYF
. TRBJ1-2 TRBV18 18 . TGTGCCAGCTCACCACAGCTCGGGGGGCGCTCTTCTAACTATGGCTACACCTTC CASSPQLGGRSSNYGYTF
. TRBJ1-5 TRBV6-5 14 . TGTGCCAGCAGTTACCAGGGCTACGATCAGCCCCAGCATTTT CASSYQGYDQPQHF
. TRBJ2-2 TRBV7-2 17 . TGTGCCAGCAGCCCCACCAGGTTGCGGGGGAACACCGGGGAGCTGTTTTTT CASSPTRLRGNTGELFF
TRBD1 TRBJ1-5 TRBV6-5 15 . TGTGCCAGCAGCCCCGGGACAGGGGGCAATCAGCCCCAGCATTTT CASSPGTGGNQPQHF
. TRBJ2-1 TRBV9 16 . TGTGCCAGCAGCGTAGGACTAGGGGACTCCTACAATGAGCAGTTCTTC CASSVGLGDSYNEQFF
TRBD1 TRBJ1-2 TRBV6-5 13 . TGTGCCAGCAAACGGACAGGGGAGGTTGAATACACCTTC CASKRTGEVEYTF
TRBD1 TRBJ2-7 TRBV10-2 16 . TGCGCCAGCAGTGAGGCTATAGGACAGGGGTCCTACGAGCAGTACTTC CASSEAIGQGSYEQYF